This TCR beta chain derives from a study of OX40 agonist ivuxolimab in advanced cancers. Broadly, across the study: Ivuxolimab was an agonistic, fully human IgG2 monoclonal antibody directed against OX40 (CD134), a costimulatory receptor. Partial responses occurred in three dose-escalation patients: two with cutaneous melanoma and one with hepatocellular carcinoma. Intravenous ivuxolimab was administered to patients every 2 weeks at six dose levels: 0.01, 0.1, 0.3, 1.5, 3 and 10 mg/kg. Of the 50 to 55 patients in dose escalation, 19 had hepatocellular carcinoma, about 15 had melanoma, 9 had renal cell carcinoma and 9 had head and neck cancer. The point of sequencing TCRbeta in the periphery was to test whether ivuxolimab changed TCR sequence diversity and drove clonal T-cell expansion. In the dose-escalation cohort, roughly 80% of patients were male, and the mean age was roughly 60 years, with a range of 23 to 79. Prior anti-PD-1, anti-PD-L1 or anti-CTLA-4 therapy was permitted, and checkpoint inhibitors had been received by less than 45% of dose-escalation patients. The monotherapy dose-escalation portion (N of about 49 patients) of the phase I ivuxolimab trial is reported in the paper. Overall results and qualifications from the work: On average, CD8+ T cells showed more expanded clones than CD4+ T cells after ivuxolimab. Low levels of normalized T-cell clonal expansion were also seen in some patients who did not respond. The antigen specificity of the clonally expanded peripheral T cells was not determined. In the 0.1-3.0 mg/kg groups, partial responders had among the lowest normalized peripheral clonal expansion, particularly in CD8+ T cells. At doses from 0.1 to 3.0 mg/kg, clonal expansion was seen in both CD4+ and CD8+ blood T cells between baseline and week 6.

In the germline V gene, CDR1 corresponds to SGHRS and CDR2 to YFSETQ. V trim: 4 bases; J trim: 9 bases; unmatched bases: 14. There are 15 amino acids in the CDR3, from cysteine to phenylalanine inclusive. Only the CDR3 region is kept as DNA, spanning 45 bases read in frame from base 1. To sequence the TCRbeta CDR3 region, genomic DNA was isolated from the sorted cells. TCRbeta CDR3 regions were sequenced using the immunoSEQ Assay. TCRdb took over this immuneACCESS table, retaining in-frame rearrangements with V and J assigned. Such tables are incomplete; in checked studies, under half of the missing clones stem from an unresolved V gene, and the remainder is unexplained. The table for this sample lists 72,000 or so clones; 70% to 90% of them were counted only once. The top ten clonotypes cover about 1.3% of the sample. With respect to this clone: Its antigen is not yet known. Per-base qualities were not stored, and no clone one base away is much larger.

The trial excluded patients who had a history of autoimmune disease or who were on systemic immunosuppression. Peripheral blood for TCR sequencing was drawn from every dose cohort at baseline, at cycle 4 day 1 and at cycle 7 day 1. The samples were taken from a phase I, first-in-human, multicenter, open-label dose-escalation trial of ivuxolimab. Adults with locally advanced or metastatic melanoma, renal cell, hepatocellular, or head and neck squamous cell carcinoma were enrolled in the trial. Before TCR sequencing, CD4+ T cells and CD8+ T cells were sorted from peripheral blood as separate populations.

The chain joins TRBV5-1 to TRBJ2-7, with 9 bases matching TRBD2. The sample here was CD4+ or CD8+ T cells sorted from blood, taken in a trial of the OX40 agonist ivuxolimab. The source is an adult with an advanced solid tumor such as melanoma, head and neck, liver or kidney cancer. CDR3 protein: CASSLRTSELVGQYF. The bases read TGCGCCAGCAGCCTCAGGACTAGCGAGCTCGTTGGGCAGTACTTC.